Listed below are T cell receptor beta chains from one sample, sequenced in a study of PD-1 blockade in classical Hodgkin lymphoma. Here immunoSEQ multiplex PCR was the method, and the copy in TCRdb shows in-frame clones only, minus some. This sample has 75,000 to 95,000 clones, with around 80% found just once. This specimen was peripheral blood mononuclear cells (PBMCs), taken before the fourth cycle of nivolumab. These receptors originate from a human donor with classical Hodgkin lymphoma. CDR3s include the opening cysteine and the closing phenylalanine or tryptophan. The order of the fields is V gene, J gene, CDR3 protein.

>TRBV30|TRBJ2-7
CAVRDSTAYEQYF
>TRBV2|TRBJ2-2
CASSEQNTGELFF
>TRBV6-6|TRBJ1-5
CASSYTGDSNQPQHF
>TRBV30|TRBJ1-1
CAWSVGGRRAFNTEAFF
>TRBV10-3|TRBJ2-1
CATRPWDRGLSYNEQFF
>TRBV9|TRBJ1-2
CASSVGRGYGYTF
>TRBV7-2|TRBJ2-7
CASSRMTSDYEQYF
>TRBV27|TRBJ2-3
CASSFTSDTLSTDTQYF
>TRBV27|TRBJ1-5
CASSFLGGDQPQHF
>TRBV19|TRBJ2-3
CASSLVRPRGTDTQYF
>TRBV19|TRBJ1-1
CASTSSGDTEAFF
>TRBV7-2|TRBJ2-1
CASSPDRGKEQFF
>TRBV28|TRBJ2-1
CASSLVAGRGSYNEQFF
>TRBV10-3|TRBJ1-5
CAISEGNSNQPQHF
>TRBV7-8|TRBJ1-2
CASSLLGANPNYGYTF
>TRBV5-4|TRBJ1-2
CASSLAGGGSYGYTF
>TRBV4-2|TRBJ2-1
CASSQDLLAPLNEQFF
>TRBV7-6|TRBJ2-1
CASSPRTSGYNEQFF
>TRBV5-4|TRBJ1-1
CASSSFAGETEAFF
>TRBV19|TRBJ2-7
CASSIVGGSEYEQYF
>TRBV7-9|TRBJ1-1
CASSYLQRLNTEAFF
>TRBV30|TRBJ1-5
CAWSNKGQPHQPQHF
>TRBV5-6|TRBJ1-5
CASSRGQVSNQPQHF
>TRBV2|TRBJ1-5
CASSLLSWGTQHF
>TRBV5-1|TRBJ1-1
CASSEVGALNTEAFF
>TRBV28|TRBJ2-1
CASSLLSGTSGNEQFF
>TRBV19|TRBJ2-7
CASSIPTGGGEQYF
>TRBV27|TRBJ1-5
CASSYQGNQPQHF
>TRBV30|TRBJ2-2
CAWSVLRELFF
>TRBV9|TRBJ1-2
CASSVVLFCTF
>TRBV2|TRBJ2-1
CASSVASGEQFF
>TRBV10-3|TRBJ1-2
CAITEDPTDSGYGYTF
>TRBV19|TRBJ1-2
CASRRTGTNYGYTF
>TRBV10-3|TRBJ2-2
CAGGAGGTGELFF
>TRBV30|TRBJ2-2
CAWGKGGPPVRLF
>TRBV25-1|TRBJ2-1
CASSERGQGFNEQFF
>TRBV29-1|TRBJ1-2
CSATGGGGYTF
>TRBV18|TRBJ2-1
CASSEVGDSEQFF
>TRBV25-1|TRBJ2-5
CASSRASGQQETQYF
>TRBV7-9|TRBJ1-3
CASSLRFREGNTIYF
>TRBV25-1|TRBJ1-3
CASSDPGQGAGNTIYF